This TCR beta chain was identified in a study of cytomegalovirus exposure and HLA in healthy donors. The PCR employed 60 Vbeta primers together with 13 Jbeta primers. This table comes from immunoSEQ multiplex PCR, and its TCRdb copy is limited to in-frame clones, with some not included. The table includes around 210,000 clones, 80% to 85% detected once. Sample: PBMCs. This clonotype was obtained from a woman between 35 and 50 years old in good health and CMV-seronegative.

CDR3 protein: CAWSLRRGSSNQPQHF. CDR3 DNA sequence: TGTGCCTGGAGTCTAAGGAGAGGCTCTAGCAATCAGCCCCAGCATTTT. The chain recombines TRBV30 with TRBJ1-5; no clear D gene. The ends were cut back, 2 bases at V and 0 bases at J, with 14 bases in the middle. The CDR3 runs to 16 residues. Germline V CDR1 and CDR2: GTSNPN, SVGIG (reference sequence).